A few counts support the clone carrying this TCR beta chain. Its antigen is unidentified. Autoimmune disease history or systemic immunosuppression led to patients being barred. The sample is drawn from a study of OX40 agonist ivuxolimab in advanced cancers. Study-wide results and limits: The study found that CD8+ T cells averaged more expanded clones than CD4+.

Assay: immunoSEQ multiplex PCR; the TCRdb copy retains only in-frame clones and omits some. The sample contains about 86,000 clones, roughly 87% of which appear only once. The material sequenced was CD4+ or CD8+ T cells sorted from blood, taken in a trial of the OX40 agonist ivuxolimab. This clonotype was obtained from an adult with an advanced solid tumor such as melanoma, head and neck, liver or kidney cancer.

The CDR3 is CASSLKSPLHF. Here the CDR3 DNA reads TGTGCCAGCAGCTTAAAGTCACCCCTCCACTTT. The chain employs TRBV7-9 and TRBJ1-6; D not certain. Per the germline V gene, CDR1 is SEHNR and CDR2 is FQNEAQ (reference sequence). Trimming pared 2 bases from V and 10 bases from J, leaving 3 bases between. The CDR3 totals 11 residues. The full variable domain, rest sourced from reference TRBV7-9 and TRBJ1-6, is DTGVSQNPRHKITKRGQNVTFRCDPISEHNRLYWYRQTLGQGPEFLTYFQNEAQLEKSRLLSDRFSAERPKGSFSTLEIQRTEQGDSAMYLCASSLKSPLHFGNGTRLTVT.